These T cell receptor beta chains were read from a single sample in a study of post-analysis software for immune sequencing data. TCRdb used MiXCR to reprocess the PCR reads, holding one entry per CDR3 protein. The sample gives about 620,000 distinct CDR3 sequences, 44% of which show up once; more than 1.5% is in the top ten. Sequenced sample: blood. The receptors come from a girl aged 10-17 years with multiple sclerosis. The CDR3 runs from the conserved cysteine through the conserved F or W. D genes are given only for firm matches. Clone size appears in some rows only: once, few, many, or a class for an expanded clone.

J	V	size	D	CDR3	DNA
TRBJ2-5	TRBV12-3/TRBV12-4	few	NA	CASRLEGLETQYF	TGTGCCAGCAGACTGGAGGGTCTAGAGACCCAGTACTTC
TRBJ2-5	TRBV12-3/TRBV12-4	NA	TRBD2	CASGGLAGGETQYF	TGTGCCAGCGGGGGACTAGCGGGGGGGGAGACCCAGTACTTC
TRBJ2-7	TRBV21-1	NA	NA	CASSKSPGPEPPIEIRDEQYF	TGTGCCAGCAGCAAGTCGCCCGGACCTGAGCCCCCGATCGAAATAAGGGACGAGCAGTACTTC
TRBJ1-5	TRBV6-5	NA	NA	CASSIDAGGIQPQHF	TGTGCCAGCAGTATTGACGCCGGGGGTATTCAGCCCCAGCATTTT
TRBJ2-7	TRBV4-1	NA	TRBD1	CASSQGFPTGGYEQYF	TGCGCCAGCAGCCAAGGCTTTCCGACAGGGGGCTACGAGCAGTACTTC
TRBJ1-1	TRBV12-3/TRBV12-4	NA	NA	CASSFRAQNTEAFF	TGTGCCAGCAGTTTCAGGGCTCAGAACACTGAAGCTTTCTTT
TRBJ1-5	TRBV20-1	NA	TRBD1	CSASRGRSNQPQHF	TGCAGTGCTTCCAGGGGGAGAAGCAATCAGCCCCAGCATTTT
TRBJ1-1	TRBV7-9	few	NA	CASSLRQGDTEAFF	TGTGCCAGCAGCTTACGTCAGGGTGACACTGAAGCTTTCTTT
TRBJ2-7	TRBV29-1	NA	NA	CSVNGQSSYEQYF	TGCAGCGTTAACGGGCAGAGCTCCTACGAGCAGTACTTC
TRBJ1-5	TRBV4-2	NA	TRBD1	CASSRGDRGSGDQPQHF	TGTGCCAGCAGCCGGGGGGACAGGGGCTCGGGCGATCAGCCCCAGCATTTT
TRBJ2-7	TRBV5-1	few	NA	CASRPLAGSYEQYF	TGCGCCAGCAGGCCCCTAGCAGGGTCCTACGAGCAGTACTTC
TRBJ2-1	TRBV5-1	NA	TRBD2	CASRGSLAGYNEQFF	TGCGCCAGCAGAGGGTCACTAGCGGGATATAATGAGCAGTTCTTC